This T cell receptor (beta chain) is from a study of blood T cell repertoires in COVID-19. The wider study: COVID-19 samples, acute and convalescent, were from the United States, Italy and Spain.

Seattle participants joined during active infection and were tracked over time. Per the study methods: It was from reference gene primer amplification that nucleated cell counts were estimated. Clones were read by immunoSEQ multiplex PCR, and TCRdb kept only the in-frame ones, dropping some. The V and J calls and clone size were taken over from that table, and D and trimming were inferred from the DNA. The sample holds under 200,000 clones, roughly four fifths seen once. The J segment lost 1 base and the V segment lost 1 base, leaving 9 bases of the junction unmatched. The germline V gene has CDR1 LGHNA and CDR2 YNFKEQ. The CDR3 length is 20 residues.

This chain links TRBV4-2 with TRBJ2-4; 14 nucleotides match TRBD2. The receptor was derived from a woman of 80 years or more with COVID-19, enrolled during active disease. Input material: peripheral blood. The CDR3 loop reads CASSQALTSGGESAKNIQYF. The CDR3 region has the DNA TGTGCCAGCAGCCAAGCGCTGACTAGCGGGGGGGAGTCGGCCAAAAACATTCAGTACTTC.